This TCR beta chain was documented in a study of cytomegalovirus exposure and HLA in healthy donors. The PCR made use of 60 Vbeta and 13 Jbeta primers. TCRdb keeps only in-frame clones here, not all; method: immunoSEQ multiplex PCR. The top ten clones hold about 3.1% of a sample with about 140,000 clones, roughly 80% of them seen once. The CDR3 runs 15 residues. V was pared by 2 bases and J by 6 bases, with 7 bases of the junction left unmatched. Germline CDR1 is SGHRS and CDR2 is YFSETQ. Sequenced input: PBMCs. This chain connects TRBV5-1 to TRBJ2-1, with 8 nucleotides matching TRBD1. This receptor was identified in a man aged 35-49 years in good health and CMV-seronegative. The CDR3 sequence: CASSFVDRGANEQFF. The CDR3 nucleotides are TGCGCCAGCAGCTTCGTCGACAGGGGCGCCAATGAGCAGTTCTTC.